This TCR beta chain is drawn from a study of shared clonotypes between healthy human individuals (dated by TCRdb to about 2020). Describing the broader study: A couple of women and three men aged 18 to 49 years were included in the cohort. Blood TCR repertoires of 5 or 6 healthy adults were deeply sequenced to estimate repertoire size and the extent of clonotype sharing between individuals. Libraries were prepared and TCR repertoires were sequenced by different laboratories using diverse techniques, in order to increase sequencing depth and limit assay-specific biases. For each donor, CD4 naive and CD4 memory were each run on three plates, CD8 naive on two plates, and CD8 memory on one plate. Each donor's leukapheresis produced roughly between about 0.9 and 9.5 billion PBMCs. Broader findings and caveats from the paper: Naive subsets generally had larger estimated clonotype richness than memory subsets. Because the study included a small number of donors, the genetic and exposure-history diversity represented was limited. Rarefaction of sorted-subset datasets indicated incomplete sequencing despite the large sequencing depth. Across four donors, approximately 5% of naive CD4, approximately 3.6% of naive CD8, about 2.3% of memory CD4, and around 0.4% of memory CD8 clonotypes were shared. Clonotypes shared by all four sorted-subset donors showed higher generation probabilities than non-shared clonotypes. Based on pairwise subsampling, the degree of clonotype sharing among donors was expected to be affected by sequencing depth. Sampling was restricted to blood, and TCR repertoires in tissue are likely to differ from TCR repertoires in blood.

Donors were healthy HIV-negative adults with no recently reported acute infections or vaccinations. Every donor was a Caucasian adult residing in Nashville, Tennessee, USA. CD4+ T cells were enriched by magnetic negative selection; naive cells were then positively selected on CD45RA, and the negative fraction formed the memory subset. Blood was collected by leukapheresis, and PBMCs were isolated by Ficoll-Histopaque density gradient centrifugation and then cryopreserved in liquid nitrogen vapor phase. Analytical flow cytometry was used to check the purity and quantity of each magnetically sorted T cell population. Each sorted fraction had its genomic DNA isolated and then quantified by UV absorbance on a Nanodrop 2000c. From the cysteine up to the phenylalanine, the CDR3 has a length of 17 residues. Kept here is only the CDR3 DNA, which spans 51 bases and is read in frame from base 1. The germline V gene (reference sequence) provides CDR1 LNHNV and CDR2 YYDKDF. V and J are truncated by 1 base and 2 bases respectively, leaving an intervening sequence of 14 bases.

TCR CDR3 regions were amplified from genomic DNA by multiplex PCR using the deep immunoSEQ assay. Extracted genomic DNA from each cell subset was distributed evenly across all wells of several immunoSEQ 96-well plates, and each plate was treated as a replicate. For sorted subsets, each replicate PCR was loaded with approximately 0.2 ug genomic DNA, equivalent to 30,000 or so T cell genomes. The purified libraries were quantified using a Qubit 3.0 fluorometer, sized with a Bioanalyzer 2100, and then quantified again using the KAPA Library Quantification kit. Every immunoSEQ 96-well plate was sequenced on a dedicated single-read 150-cycle Illumina NextSeq 550 flow cell. In the source study's methods: The immunoSEQ output contained only junctional sequences without quality scores, so filtering could not match that applied to full-length reads. To assign V/J genes and CDR3, sequences were annotated against IMGT germline references using PyIR, a Python wrapper for IgBLAST v1.9. Reads were removed for weak V/J assignments (E-value above 1e-6), missing CDR3, stop codons, out-of-frame junctions, or ambiguous translated residues. V3J clonotypes were defined by identical inferred V gene, J gene, and CDR3 amino acid sequence. To compute the percentage overlap between repertoires, the number of shared unique clonotypes was divided by the size of the smaller repertoire. RTK rarefaction, the Chao1 estimator, and Recon v2.1 estimates of unobserved clonotypes were used to assess repertoire richness. Generation probabilities were computed with OLGA for all TCRbeta clonotypes obtained by the gDNA method from several donors. Drawn from immuneACCESS, this table holds only the in-frame rearrangements with V and J called that TCRdb kept. Clones are partly lost; checked studies trace under half to an unresolved V gene and leave the rest unexplained. That table is the source of V, J and clone size, and D and trimming were worked out from the DNA. Present in this sample are over a million clones, 75% of which were seen just once. The ten most abundant clones make up about 1.5% of the sample.

This clone was detected only once. Its binding antigen is unknown. The input lacks base qualities; no much larger clone sits a single base away. The chain is made from TRBV15 and TRBJ2-2, and possibly TRBD2, on 6 matching bases. This sequence originates from a man younger than 35 in good health. The sequenced sample was memory CD4+ T cells sorted from blood. In the paper's terms, the cell subset or site label means: CD45RA-negative fraction. The CDR3 corresponds to CATSRGRGTPNTGELFF. The nucleotides are TGTGCCACCAGCAGAGGTCGTGGGACTCCAAACACCGGGGAGCTGTTTTTT.